The present T cell receptor (beta chain) was sequenced within a study of shared clonotypes between healthy human individuals. Study conclusions and caveats: Among the subsets, naive ones generally showed larger estimated richness than memory ones.

Of note for this clone: The target antigen is unknown.

Investigators divided CD4+ cells into CD45RA+ naive and CD45RA-negative memory subsets. CDR1 is SQVTM, CDR2 ANQGSEA, per germline. This CDR3 contains 13 residues. The V end lost 2 bases, the J end lost 5 bases, and 12 bases lay between the germline ends. In the study's own analysis: There were no quality scores in the junction-only immunoSEQ sequences, so filtering differed. The protocol was immunoSEQ multiplex PCR, while the TCRdb copy is restricted to in-frame clones and leaves out a portion. V and J calls and clone size come straight from that table; D and trimming were deduced from the DNA. The sample carries 850,000 to 1,200,000 clones, approximately 76% recorded once.

The clonotype comes from a man aged 18 to 30 in good health. Sequences were obtained from memory CD4+ T cells sorted from blood. Subset denoted: CD45RA-negative fraction. V and J are TRBV29-1 and TRBJ2-5, with unresolved D. In DNA, the CDR3 is TGCAGCGTTGAATTAGGATTTCTCGAGACCCAGTACTTC. Translation gives CSVELGFLETQYF.